These 2 T cell receptor beta chains share one sample of origin, sequenced in a study of T cell changes during pregnancy in multiple sclerosis. Sequencing used immunoSEQ multiplex PCR; TCRdb keeps in-frame clones, though not all of them. The sample lists 70,000 to 75,000 clones; 70% to 90% were seen once. The sample here was peripheral blood, taken before pregnancy. The receptors shown here come from a female donor with multiple sclerosis, enrolled in a pregnancy study.

Turning to this clone: Other DNA sequences in this sample translate to the same CDR3. The rearrangement joins TRBV7-9 to TRBJ1-4, with unresolved D. V gave up 5 bases and J gave up 8 bases, with 9 bases separating them. The CDR3 covers 12 residues. Germline CDR1 reads SEHNR; CDR2 reads FQNEAQ (reference sequence). The chain's CDR3 is CASSPGGEKLFF. The CDR3 region has the DNA TGTGCCAGCAGCCCTGGTGGCGAAAAACTGTTTTTT.

The CDR3 protein is CASSDRGTGELFF. In nucleotides, the CDR3 is TGTGCCAGCAGCGACAGGGGCACCGGGGAGCTGTTTTTT. The J gene is TRBJ2-2, the V gene TRBV2; 8 bases match TRBD1. V dropped 6 bases and J dropped 4; count of bases not matched to a gene: 1. Germline V CDR1 and CDR2: SNHLY, FYNNEI. This CDR3 is 13 amino acids long.